This paragraph covers one TCR beta chain sequence. Its specificity is unknown. These data come from a study of cytomegalovirus exposure and HLA in healthy donors. General study results and limits: Some V segments (TRBV6-2 and TRBV6-3 among them) were excluded as indistinguishable. Highly shared variants forming one cluster were likely a sequencing artifact. A missense variant in DCLRE1C was later tied to TCR beta V- and J-gene trimming. Listed as cytomegalovirus-associated were 150 or so TCR beta chains.

Both 60 Vbeta primers and 13 Jbeta primers went into the PCR. This table comes from immunoSEQ multiplex PCR, and its TCRdb copy is limited to in-frame clones, with some not included. The sample consists of some 250,000 clones, about four fifths of them appearing once. The CDR3 contains 13 residues. The V end lost 3 bases, the J end lost 7 bases, and 13 bases lay between the germline ends. CDR1 and CDR2 from the germline V gene are SGHNT and YYREEE (reference sequence). The receptor was isolated from a woman in her 40s in good health and CMV-seropositive. Sequenced: PBMCs. The rearrangement links TRBV5-4 to TRBJ1-2, with a possible D match to TRBD1 (5 bases). In nucleotides, the CDR3 is TGTGCCAGCAGCTGGTCAGGGAATCGTGGCTACACCTTC. Protein product: CASSWSGNRGYTF.